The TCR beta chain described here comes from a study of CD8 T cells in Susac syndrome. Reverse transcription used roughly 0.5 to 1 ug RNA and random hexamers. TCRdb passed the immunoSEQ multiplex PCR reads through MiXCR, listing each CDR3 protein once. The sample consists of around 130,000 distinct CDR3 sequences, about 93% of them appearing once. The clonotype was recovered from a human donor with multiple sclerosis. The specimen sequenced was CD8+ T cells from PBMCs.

In nucleotides, the CDR3 is TGTGCCAGCAGCCAAGAAAACAGGGGAATCTACAATGAGCAGTTCTTC. Amino acid sequence: CASSQENRGIYNEQFF. The gene calls are TRBV3-1 and TRBJ2-1; 7 bases match TRBD1. This CDR3 has 16 amino acids. Germline CDR1 reads LGHDT; CDR2 reads YNNKEL (reference sequence). The trim removed 0 bases at V and 3 bases at J, leaving 5 bases unmatched.